A single sample gave rise to the 21 T cell receptor beta chains below, sequenced in a study of blood T cell repertoires in COVID-19. The data were produced by immunoSEQ multiplex PCR, yet TCRdb's version contains in-frame clones alone and is incomplete. This table has tens of thousands of clones, 76% appearing once. The sample comprised peripheral blood. These receptors were obtained from a woman between 50 and 59 years old with active or convalescent COVID-19.

The V call is TRBV24-1, the J call TRBJ2-1, with D possibly being TRBD2 (5 bases). V lost 5 bases and J 2 bases, leaving 21 bases between the germline ends. The length of the CDR3 is 18 residues. Germline lookup yields CDR1 KGHDR and CDR2 SFDVKD. CDR3 sequence: CATSGSGEGERPYNEQFF. CDR3 DNA: TGTGCCACCAGTGGATCGGGTGAGGGAGAACGTCCCTACAATGAGCAGTTCTTC.

This clone was counted only a few times. The CDR3 nucleotides read TGTGCCAGCAGCCGCACCGCCCTGGGACTAGCGGGAGGCCGTGGAGATACGCAGTATTTT. This encodes CASSRTALGLAGGRGDTQYF. This chain links TRBV4-2 with TRBJ2-3, with TRBD2 matching 15 bases. The germline V gene encodes CDR1 LGHNA and CDR2 YNFKEQ. V was clipped by 4 bases and J by 5 bases; unmatched bases: 16. The CDR3 is 20 amino acids.

This chain links TRBV6-1 with TRBJ2-7; 7 bases agree with TRBD2. The germline gives CDR1 MNHNS, CDR2 SASEGT. This CDR3 region has 15 residues. J lost 0 bases, V lost 0 bases, and 2 bases had no gene match. CDR3 region: CASSEAGDYSYEQYF. DNA of the CDR3: TGTGCCAGCAGTGAAGCAGGGGACTACTCCTACGAGCAGTACTTC.

CDR3 nucleotides: TGTGCCAGCAGCCAAGGATCGGCGGGGGTGGGTGAGCAGTTCTTC. Its translation is CASSQGSAGVGEQFF. The chain recombines TRBV14 with TRBJ2-1; 7 positions agree with TRBD2. Germline CDR1 and CDR2: SGHDN and FVKESK. The CDR3 sequence is 15 residues long. V dropped 1 base and J dropped 9; count of bases not matched to a gene: 9.

This chain connects TRBV7-2 to TRBJ1-2; a weak D match, TRBD1 (5 bases). Germline values: CDR1 SGHTA, CDR2 FQGNSA. V was shortened by 5 bases and J by 2 bases, with 9 bases between the two germline ends. CDR3 length equals 13 residues. In nucleotides, the CDR3 is TGTGCCAGCAGCCCCCGACAGAACTATGGCTACACCTTC. Its translation: CASSPRQNYGYTF.

By sample share, this clone is medium-sized. The V call is TRBV19, the J call TRBJ2-7; weak D call: TRBD1 (5 bases). This CDR3 comprises 14 residues. CDR1 and CDR2 from the germline V gene are LNHDA and SQIVND (reference sequence). V shed 5 bases and J shed 4 bases, with 15 bases lying between them. The CDR3 region has the DNA TGTGCCAGTAGTGACCACTGGACAACGTACGAGCAGTACTTC. Translation gives CASSDHWTTYEQYF.

The chain employs TRBV2 and TRBJ2-7; 7 bases align to TRBD2. Losses at the gene ends were 1 base for V and 8 bases for J; bases not matched to a gene: 11. This CDR3 contains 15 residues. Germline-derived CDR1 and CDR2 are SNHLY and FYNNEI. The CDR3 here is CASSEGGLSGTQQYF. Here the CDR3 DNA reads TGTGCCAGCAGTGAAGGTGGCCTAAGCGGGACGCAGCAGTACTTC.

The J gene is TRBJ1-3, the V gene TRBV24-1; no definite D call. CDR3 length: 14 residues. Germline-derived CDR1 and CDR2 are KGHDR and SFDVKD. Trimming pared 3 bases from V and 1 base from J, leaving 6 bases between. The CDR3 region is CATSDTTSGNTIYF. DNA of the CDR3: TGTGCCACCAGTGATACGACATCTGGAAACACCATATATTTT.

The rearrangement joins TRBV24-1 to TRBJ1-2; 12 nucleotides agree with TRBD1. CDR1 is KGHDR and CDR2 is SFDVKD in the germline V gene. CDR3 length equals 16 residues. The V gene end was trimmed by 3 bases and the J gene end by 5 bases; junction bases not matched to a gene: 6. Here the CDR3 DNA reads TGTGCCACCAGTGATACGGGACAGGGGGCAGGGTATGGCTACACCTTC. Residues: CATSDTGQGAGYGYTF.

The V and J genes are TRBV2 and TRBJ2-5; D not resolved. Germline V gene lookup returns CDR1 SNHLY and CDR2 FYNNEI. The V end was cut by 7 bases, the J end by 3 bases, with 12 bases between. The CDR3 sequence is 13 residues long. As DNA, the CDR3 is TGTGCCAGCACTCTCGCGCGGAAAGAGACCCAGTACTTC. It yields the protein CASTLARKETQYF.

The chain recombines TRBV11-2 with TRBJ1-4; 7 nucleotides align to TRBD1. This CDR3 region has 15 residues. V was clipped by 4 bases and J by 4 bases; unmatched bases: 6. CDR1 SGHAT and CDR2 FQNNGV come from the germline V gene. This chain's CDR3 is CASSSKQGFNEKLFF. CDR3 nucleotides: TGTGCCAGCAGCTCAAAACAGGGGTTTAATGAAAAACTGTTTTTT.

This chain connects TRBV7-9 to TRBJ2-7, with D possibly being TRBD2 (6 bases). This CDR3 region has 15 residues. Germline V gene data show CDR1 as SEHNR and CDR2 as FQNEAQ (reference sequence). V was clipped by 5 bases and J by 0 bases, with 14 bases between them. CDR3 coding DNA: TGTGCCAGCAGCCCCTGGGGGGAGAGCTCCTACGAGCAGTACTTC. Its translation is CASSPWGESSYEQYF.

The chain is built from TRBV10-2 and TRBJ1-6; 9 bases are shared with TRBD1. Looked up from germline, CDR1 is WSHSY and CDR2 is SAAADI. The V gene end was trimmed by 6 bases and the J gene end by 7 bases; junction bases not matched to a gene: 1. This CDR3 is built from 13 residues. The CDR3 DNA sequence: TGCGCCAGCAGGGGACAGGGAAATTCACCCCTCCACTTT. The encoded protein is CASRGQGNSPLHF.

The genes are TRBV4-1 and TRBJ1-1, with D hard to call. Per germline, CDR1 MGHRA and CDR2 YSYEKL. The length of the CDR3 is 17 residues. With 1 base removed from V and 1 base from J, the gap between germline ends came to 16 bases. The CDR3 nucleotides are TGCGCCAGCAGCCAAGTAGATATGGGCATCACGAACACTGAAGCTTTCTTT. Translated: CASSQVDMGITNTEAFF.

The CDR3 protein is CASSLGLSGIRSEQFF. The CDR3, as DNA: TGTGCCAGCAGCTTAGGTCTTAGCGGGATAAGAAGTGAGCAGTTCTTC. This chain links TRBV7-6 with TRBJ2-1; TRBD2 aligns across 8 bases. This CDR3 spans 16 amino acids. Germline V gene data show CDR1 as SGHVS and CDR2 as FNYEAQ. Unmatched junction bases numbered 11, after V lost 1 base and J lost 9 bases.

CDR3 sequence: CASSLVGLARETQYF. DNA for the CDR3: TGTGCCAGCAGCTTAGTCGGACTAGCGAGAGAGACCCAGTACTTC. The chain links TRBV13 to TRBJ2-5, with 9 bases that match TRBD2. This CDR3 is 15 amino acids long. V lost 1 base, J lost 4 bases, and 4 bases stayed unmatched. Germline V gene lookup returns CDR1 PRHDT and CDR2 FYEKMQ (reference sequence).

This clone was picked up a small number of times. CDR3 nucleotide sequence: TGCAGCGTTGACGTCTCCGGGACAGGGCTCGGCTACACCTTC. It codes for CSVDVSGTGLGYTF. V is TRBV29-1 and J is TRBJ1-2; 9 bases agree with TRBD1. From germline, CDR1 is SQVTM and CDR2 ANQGSEA. The CDR3 contains 14 residues. With 3 bases clipped from V and 8 bases from J, the junction kept 10 bases outside the gene matches.

This clone was recorded only once. The J gene is TRBJ1-2, the V gene TRBV7-9; a weak D match, TRBD1 (6 bases). CDR1 and CDR2 from the germline V gene are SEHNR and FQNEAQ (reference sequence). The CDR3 has 13 residues. Deletions cut 1 base from V and 8 bases from J, with 11 bases between. The CDR3 region is CASSLGQGFGYTF. The CDR3 DNA reads as TGTGCCAGCAGCTTAGGCCAGGGGTTCGGCTACACCTTC.

Worth noting for this clone: At one of its ends the junction is not consistent with the germline gene, which may arise from a read error. The chain links TRBV11-3 to TRBJ1-2; no clear D gene. The length of the CDR3 is 15 residues. In germline, CDR1 is SGHNT, CDR2 YENEEA. The DNA of the CDR3 is TGTGCCACCAGCCCGCTACGCCAGGTTGACTATGGCTACACCTTC. This encodes CATSPLRQVDYGYTF.

This chain links TRBV21-1 with TRBJ2-7; whether TRBD1, the table's D call, matches the DNA was not checked. TRBV21-1 is a known pseudogene. The CDR3 loop spans 15 amino acids. CDR3 sequence: CASSKRPTAPYEQYF. The CDR3 DNA is TGTGCCAGCAGCAAACGGCCGACAGCTCCCTACGAGCAGTACTTC.

V and J are TRBV5-1 and TRBJ1-2, with a possible D match to TRBD1 (6 bases). The germline V gene encodes CDR1 SGHRS and CDR2 YFSETQ. The V and J ends lost 0 bases and 12 bases respectively, with 15 bases between them. CDR3 length: 13 residues. The CDR3 region has the DNA TGCGCCAGCAGCTTGGCGAGTTGGACAGACCACACCTTC. This codes for CASSLASWTDHTF. Full variable domain (remainder filled in from reference TRBV5-1 and TRBJ1-2): KAGVTQTPRYLIKTRGQQVTLSCSPISGHRSVSWYQQTPGQGLQFLFEYFSETQRNKGNFPGRFSGRQFSNSRSEMNVSTLELGDSALYLCASSLASWTDHTFGSGTRLTVV.